The present entry profiles one TCR beta chain with its context. The libraries were made with immunoSEQ v3. Assay: immunoSEQ multiplex PCR; the TCRdb copy retains only in-frame clones and omits some. The sample consists of about 32,000 clones, 74% of them appearing once. The V segment lost 6 bases and the J segment 1 base; nucleotides outside the gene matches: 8. The CDR3 runs 15 residues. Germline values: CDR1 MNHEY, CDR2 SMNVEV (reference sequence). This specimen belongs to a study of TIL therapy for anti-PD-1-resistant metastatic lung cancer. Across the study: Tumors were harvested before any PD-1/PD-L1 blockade.

Time point of the sample: pre-treatment sample, taken before nivolumab and TIL therapy. This TCR was sampled from a woman aged 30-79 years with non-small cell lung cancer. The genes are TRBV27 and TRBJ1-1, with 7 bases lining up with TRBD1. Material: blood, obtained at baseline. This CDR3 reads CASSHLTGRNTEAFF. For the CDR3, the DNA is TGTGCCAGCAGCCATTTGACAGGGAGGAACACTGAAGCTTTCTTT.